One sample yielded the 30 T cell receptor beta chains listed below, sequenced in a study of T cell responses to AZD1222 COVID-19 vaccine. The repertoire was sequenced with immunoSEQ multiplex PCR; TCRdb's copy has only in-frame clones and lacks some. The data contain approximately 120,000 clones, 88% of them seen just once; the ten biggest clones take up 4% to 5.5%. The material was peripheral blood, obtained on day 0 of AZD1222 vaccination. Receptors were obtained from an adult in good health.

The genes are TRBV7-3 and TRBJ2-7; D not resolved. This CDR3 is 15 amino acids long. The germline CDR1 and CDR2 sequences are SGHTA and FQGTGA. Trimming took 2 bases from V and 1 from J, leaving 12 bases between them. The CDR3 loop reads CASSLEYGPSYEQYF. The CDR3 DNA follows: TGTGCCAGCAGCTTAGAGTACGGTCCGTCCTACGAGCAGTACTTC.

This chain links TRBV5-1 with TRBJ1-5; tentatively, D is TRBD1 (6 bases). CDR1 SGHRS and CDR2 YFSETQ come from the germline V gene. Between the trimmed V and J ends, which lost 0 bases and 4 bases, there was a span of 11 bases. This CDR3 region has 15 residues. CDR3 loop: CASSLVGGTNQPQHF. CDR3 DNA: TGCGCCAGCAGCTTGGTAGGGGGGACAAATCAGCCCCAGCATTTT.

On this clone itself: Relative to the germline gene, one junction end is altered; a read error may explain this. V is TRBV7-9 and J is TRBJ1-1; D is possibly TRBD1 (5 bases). The CDR3 is 11 residues long. CDR1 is SEHNR and CDR2 is FQNEAQ in the germline V gene (reference sequence). CDR3 amino acids: CASSLEGRFSF. CDR3 in DNA: TGTGCCAGCAGCTTAGAGGGACGGTTCTCGTTT.

The chain uses TRBV11-3 and TRBJ1-2, with D tentatively TRBD1 (5 bases). CDR1 is SGHNT, CDR2 YENEEA, per germline. The CDR3 spans 14 residues. Trimming left V 1 base short and J 7 bases short, with 13 bases between. CDR3 sequence reads: CASSLGGTDPGYTF. CDR3 bases: TGTGCCAGCAGCTTAGGAGGGACGGACCCTGGCTACACCTTC.

The chain employs TRBV11-1 and TRBJ2-3; D unclear. Germline values: CDR1 SGHAT, CDR2 FQDESV (reference sequence). V lost 4 bases and J 3 bases, leaving 14 bases between the germline ends. CDR3 length equals 15 residues. The CDR3 reads CASSSRGKGTDTQYF. DNA of the CDR3: TGTGCCAGCAGCTCCCGCGGAAAAGGGACAGATACGCAGTATTTT.

This clone has just a few counts. CDR3 protein: CASRKTVWGNQPQHF. Written as DNA, the CDR3 is TGTGCCAGCAGAAAGACAGTTTGGGGCAATCAGCCCCAGCATTTT. The chain combines TRBV6-5 with TRBJ1-5; TRBD1 might be the D (5 bases). V lost 6 bases, J lost 2 bases, and 14 bases lay in between. The CDR3 extends over 15 amino acids. The germline V gene encodes CDR1 MNHEY and CDR2 SVGAGI.

The rearrangement uses TRBV15 and TRBJ2-1, with a weak D call TRBD2 (7 bases). V was shortened by 0 bases and J by 7 bases, with 22 bases between the two germline ends. This CDR3 spans 18 amino acids. Germline CDR1 is LNHNV and CDR2 is YYDKDF (reference sequence). This chain's CDR3 is CATSRDLWGAGAGNEQFF. The CDR3 DNA sequence: TGTGCCACCAGCAGAGATTTGTGGGGTGCGGGGGCCGGGAATGAGCAGTTCTTC.

This sequence joins TRBV6-8 and TRBJ2-1, with TRBD1 matching 7 bases. With 6 bases clipped from V and 5 bases from J, the junction kept 16 bases outside the gene matches. This CDR3 has 17 amino acids. Germline V gene data show CDR1 as MNHGY and CDR2 as SAAAGT. CDR3 region: CASSRQGRVRSDNEQFF. As DNA, the CDR3 is TGTGCCAGCAGCCGACAGGGACGGGTGAGGTCCGACAATGAGCAGTTCTTC.

The rearrangement links TRBV9 to TRBJ2-1; no firm D call. CDR3 length equals 17 residues. V lost 4 bases and J 8 bases, leaving 25 bases between the germline ends. Germline V gene data show CDR1 as SGDLS and CDR2 as YYNGEE. CDR3 DNA sequence: TGTGCCAGCAGCCCCACCGGCTCGGTCCGTACCACCCATGAGCAGTTCTTC. As protein: CASSPTGSVRTTHEQFF. The full variable domain, its missing parts supplied by reference TRBV9 and TRBJ2-1, is DSGVTQTPKHLITATGQRVTLRCSPRSGDLSVYWYQQSLDQGLQFLIQYYNGEERAKGNILERFSAQQFPDLHSELNLSSLELGDSALYFCASSPTGSVRTTHEQFFGPGTRLTVL.

The gene calls are TRBV7-6 and TRBJ2-3; TRBD2 matches at 8 bases. From germline, CDR1 is SGHVS and CDR2 FNYEAQ. This CDR3 has 16 residues. The V gene end was trimmed by 10 bases and the J gene end by 6 bases; junction bases not matched to a gene: 18. The CDR3: CATKPSSGGPIDTQYF. The CDR3 DNA reads TGTGCCACCAAGCCCTCGAGCGGGGGCCCCATCGATACGCAGTATTTT.

The chain uses TRBV25-1 and TRBJ2-7, with TRBD1 as a possible D gene (6 bases). Germline CDR1 is MGHDK and CDR2 is SYGVNS. The length of the CDR3 is 13 residues. V was trimmed by 2 bases and J by 7 bases, leaving 12 bases between them. CDR3 amino acids: CASSEGTLLEQYF. DNA for the CDR3: TGTGCCAGCAGTGAAGGGACACTTTTAGAGCAGTACTTC.

V usage is TRBV7-9 and J usage is TRBJ2-3; D gene uncertain. Trimming left V 1 base short and J 1 base short, with 12 bases between. This CDR3 is 16 amino acids long. Germline V CDR1 and CDR2: SEHNR, FQNEAQ (reference sequence). CDR3 sequence (DNA): TGTGCCAGCAGCTTAGTAAGTGGCAGCCGCACAGATACGCAGTATTTT. Amino acids: CASSLVSGSRTDTQYF.

J is TRBJ2-5 and V is TRBV10-2; D not certain. The V end was cut by 2 bases, the J end by 0 bases, with 7 bases between. The CDR3 sequence is 14 residues long. Germline CDR1 and CDR2: WSHSY and SAAADI. CDR3 sequence (DNA): TGCGCCAGCAGTGAGACAGTAGACCAAGAGACCCAGTACTTC. It yields the protein CASSETVDQETQYF.

The rearrangement joins TRBV28 to TRBJ1-2; TRBD1 matches at 7 bases. CDR1 and CDR2 from the germline V gene are MDHEN and SYDVKM. The CDR3 spans 16 residues. The junction had 14 bases not matched to a gene; V was cut back by 2 bases and J by 8 bases. The CDR3 here is CASSLQTGSTALGYTF. DNA for the CDR3: TGTGCCAGCAGTTTACAGACAGGGTCGACCGCGTTAGGCTACACCTTC.

V and J are TRBV2 and TRBJ1-6; D ambiguous. The germline CDR1 and CDR2 sequences are SNHLY and FYNNEI. The CDR3 contains 16 residues. Trimming left V 7 bases short and J 0 bases short, with 13 bases between. This chain's CDR3 is CASTRTESSYNSPLHF. The CDR3, as DNA: TGTGCCAGCACCCGGACGGAGAGCTCCTATAATTCACCCCTCCACTTT.

This chain connects TRBV5-5 to TRBJ2-7; D gene unclear. This CDR3 contains 12 residues. Looked up from germline, CDR1 is SGHKS and CDR2 is YYEKEE (reference sequence). Trimming took 0 bases from V and 3 from J, leaving 4 bases between them. CDR3 region: CASSLEFYEQYF. The CDR3 coding sequence is TGTGCCAGCAGCTTGGAGTTCTACGAGCAGTACTTC.

The CDR3 bases are TGTGCCAGCACCCCTCGCGGGAAGAGTAATGAGCAGTTCTTC. Translating gives CASTPRGKSNEQFF. This chain uses TRBV3-1 (or the pseudogene TRBV3-2) with TRBJ2-1; tentatively, D is TRBD2 (6 bases). Trimming stripped 7 bases from V and 7 bases from J, with 17 bases between. Germline values: CDR1 LGHDT, CDR2 YNNKEL (reference sequence). The CDR3 is 14 amino acids.

The V gene is TRBV19, the J gene TRBJ1-5, with D possibly matching TRBD1 (5 bases). Trimming cost V 3 bases and J 2 bases, with 17 bases left between them. Per germline, CDR1 LNHDA and CDR2 SQIVND (reference sequence). This CDR3 is 17 amino acids long. This chain's CDR3 is CASSIETVGAGNQPQHF. CDR3 nucleotide sequence: TGTGCCAGTAGTATCGAGACGGTAGGGGCGGGCAATCAGCCCCAGCATTTT.

The rearrangement links TRBV6-2 or TRBV6-3 to TRBJ2-3; a weak D match, TRBD2 (5 bases). The CDR3 contains 16 residues. V lost 0 bases and J lost 2, with 12 bases in between. From germline, CDR1 is MNHEY and CDR2 SVGEGT. The CDR3 nucleotides are TGTGCCAGCAGTTACTCGACTACCCGGGTCACAGATACGCAGTATTTT. Its protein is CASSYSTTRVTDTQYF.

The chain joins TRBV7-9 to TRBJ2-2; 9 bases match TRBD1. This CDR3 region has 17 residues. The trim removed 2 bases at V and 4 bases at J, leaving 8 bases unmatched. Germline assignment: CDR1 SEHNR and CDR2 FQNEAQ (reference sequence). DNA for the CDR3: TGTGCCAGCAGCTTAATACCGGGACAGGGCTCCACCGGGGAGCTGTTTTTT. Amino acids: CASSLIPGQGSTGELFF.

The V call is TRBV7-9, the J call TRBJ2-1; 9 nucleotides line up with TRBD2. Trimming removed 7 bases from V and 7 bases from J; junction bases left unmatched: 8. Per the germline V gene, CDR1 is SEHNR and CDR2 is FQNEAQ (reference sequence). This CDR3 contains 14 residues. The DNA for the CDR3 is TGTGCCAGCACCCGCGGGGGGGAAATAAATGAGCAGTTCTTC. This codes for CASTRGGEINEQFF.

The chain couples TRBV27 to TRBJ1-1, with D possibly TRBD1 on 5 matching bases. CDR1 and CDR2 from the germline V gene are MNHEY and SMNVEV (reference sequence). There are 13 residues in the CDR3. Trimming took 6 bases from V and 4 from J, leaving 12 bases between them. CDR3 sequence: CASSLGGITEAFF. DNA of the CDR3: TGTGCCAGCAGCTTGGGGGGGATCACTGAAGCTTTCTTT.

The chain couples TRBV5-4 to TRBJ2-5, with TRBD1 identical over 9 bases. J gave up 4 bases and V 4 bases, and 5 bases lay outside the gene matches. The germline CDR1 and CDR2 sequences are SGHNT and YYREEE (reference sequence). CDR3 length equals 14 residues. As DNA, the CDR3 is TGTGCCAGCAGCCAACCGGGACAGGGAGAGACCCAGTACTTC. Protein: CASSQPGQGETQYF. Full variable domain (missing parts from reference TRBV5-4 and TRBJ2-5): ETGVTQSPTHLIKTRGQQVTLRCSSQSGHNTVSWYQQALGQGPQFIFQYYREEENGRGNFPPRFSGLQFPNYSSELNVNALELDDSALYLCASSQPGQGETQYFGPGTRLLVL.

The rearrangement uses TRBV2 and TRBJ1-2, with D perhaps TRBD1 (6 bases). Germline V gene data show CDR1 as SNHLY and CDR2 as FYNNEI. Trimming removed 0 bases from V and 7 bases from J, with 15 bases in between. The CDR3 consists of 15 residues. The CDR3 here is CASSEALPGAGGYTF. As DNA, the CDR3 is TGTGCCAGCAGTGAAGCGCTTCCGGGGGCAGGTGGCTACACCTTC.

The chain links TRBV12-3 or TRBV12-4 to TRBJ1-2, with D unclear. The CDR3 has 13 residues. CDR3 amino acids: CAILPAWNYGYTF. DNA for the CDR3: TGTGCGATACTACCGGCCTGGAACTATGGCTACACCTTC.

J is TRBJ1-1 and V is TRBV19; TRBD1 matches at 8 bases. From germline, CDR1 is LNHDA and CDR2 SQIVND (reference sequence). V shed 1 base, J shed 1 base, and the junction held 2 bases outside the gene matches. The CDR3 spans 15 residues. Here the CDR3 DNA reads TGTGCCAGTAGTATAGTGACAGGGGAGAACACTGAAGCTTTCTTT. It translates to CASSIVTGENTEAFF.

The J gene is TRBJ2-1, the V gene TRBV10-3; D perhaps matches TRBD2 (6 bases). Deletions cut 0 bases from V and 3 bases from J, with 9 bases between. The CDR3 totals 15 residues. Germline V lookup: CDR1 ENHRY, CDR2 SYGVKD. The CDR3 DNA sequence: TGTGCCATCAGTGAGTCGGGGGGAGTCTACAATGAGCAGTTCTTC. This sequence encodes CAISESGGVYNEQFF.

This chain links TRBV6-5 with TRBJ2-2, with 7 bases lining up with TRBD1. Germline trimming cut 0 bases from V and 6 bases from J; bases unmatched to any gene: 7. The CDR3 is made up of 16 amino acids. Germline V lookup: CDR1 MNHEY, CDR2 SVGAGI. The CDR3 nucleotides are TGTGCCAGCAGTTACTCGACAGGGACCCCACCCGGGGAGCTGTTTTTT. Protein product: CASSYSTGTPPGELFF.

Worth noting for this clone: A read error may account for a junction end that differs from germline. V and J are TRBV4-3 and TRBJ1-2; D may be TRBD1 (6 bases). The CDR3 loop spans 13 amino acids. Germline values: CDR1 LGHNA, CDR2 YSLEER. The DNA of the CDR3 is TGCGCCAGCAGCCAAGTCATACAGGGCCTCTCCTTATTC. Translation gives CASSQVIQGLSLF.

The chain has TRBV11-1 and TRBJ1-3; D is perhaps TRBD1 (6 bases). V shed 4 bases and J shed 0 bases, with 10 bases lying between them. Germline V CDR1 and CDR2: SGHAT, FQDESV (reference sequence). The CDR3 totals 15 residues. The CDR3 DNA sequence: TGTGCCAGCAGCTCAGGACAGAGCTCTGGAAACACCATATATTTT. It specifies CASSSGQSSGNTIYF. The full variable domain, completed using reference TRBV11-1 and TRBJ1-3, is EAEVAQSPRYKITEKSQAVAFWCDPISGHATLYWYRQILGQGPELLVQFQDESVVDDSQLPKDRFSAERLKGVDSTLKIQPAELGDSAMYLCASSSGQSSGNTIYFGEGSWLTVV.